These 6 T cell receptor beta chains were all obtained from the same sample, sequenced in a study of OX40 agonist ivuxolimab in advanced cancers. Profiled with immunoSEQ multiplex PCR; TCRdb holds only in-frame clones, not every one. The sample yields around 40,000 clones, about 80% seen once. The sequenced sample was CD4+ or CD8+ T cells sorted from blood, obtained in a trial of the OX40 agonist ivuxolimab. Receptor source: an adult with an advanced solid tumor such as melanoma, head and neck, liver or kidney cancer.

The chain recombines TRBV19 with TRBJ1-3, with no clear D. Germline-derived CDR1 and CDR2 are LNHDA and SQIVND (reference sequence). V was trimmed by 8 bases and J by 4 bases, leaving 21 bases between them. This CDR3 has 16 residues. This chain's CDR3 is CASGGSYHEGGNTIYF. The DNA of the CDR3 is TGTGCCAGTGGAGGGTCATACCATGAAGGGGGAAACACCATATATTTT.

The chain couples TRBV7-9 to TRBJ2-1, with 8 positions matching TRBD1. The germline CDR1 and CDR2 sequences are SEHNR and FQNEAQ (reference sequence). The CDR3 is made up of 14 amino acids. Trimming at V came to 3 bases and at J to 7 bases, leaving 5 bases not matched to a gene. The DNA for the CDR3 is TGTGCCAGCAGCTTGGCAGGGGGCTTGAATGAGCAGTTCTTC. This encodes CASSLAGGLNEQFF.

The chain links TRBV9 to TRBJ1-2, with 7 nucleotides matching TRBD1. The V segment lost 0 bases and the J segment 8 bases; nucleotides outside the gene matches: 7. The CDR3 loop spans 14 amino acids. Germline loops: CDR1 SGDLS, CDR2 YYNGEE. CDR3 DNA: TGTGCCAGCAGCGTAGCTACAGGGGTTGGAGGCTACACCTTC. Protein: CASSVATGVGGYTF.

V usage is TRBV7-3 and J usage is TRBJ2-7; 7 nucleotides match TRBD2. The ends lost 5 bases at V and 5 bases at J; junction bases unmatched: 3. Per the germline V gene, CDR1 is SGHTA and CDR2 is FQGTGA. This CDR3 contains 12 residues. The chain's CDR3 is CASSPGGNEQYF. The CDR3 coding sequence is TGTGCCAGCAGCCCCGGGGGGAACGAGCAGTACTTC.

The chain uses TRBV9 and TRBJ2-1; D unresolved. The V gene's germline CDR1 is SGDLS and CDR2 YYNGEE. V lost 3 bases and J 10 bases, leaving 14 bases between the germline ends. The CDR3 length is 13 residues. Written as DNA, the CDR3 is TGTGCCAGCAGCGCCGGATCGTACATAGAGCAGTTCTTC. Its translation is CASSAGSYIEQFF. The entire variable domain, with the rest obtained from reference TRBV9 and TRBJ2-1, is as follows: DSGVTQTPKHLITATGQRVTLRCSPRSGDLSVYWYQQSLDQGLQFLIQYYNGEERAKGNILERFSAQQFPDLHSELNLSSLELGDSALYFCASSAGSYIEQFFGPGTRLTVL.

J is TRBJ2-6 and V is TRBV13; TRBD1 aligns across 9 bases. CDR1 and CDR2 (germline): PRHDT, FYEKMQ (reference sequence). This CDR3 contains 17 residues. Trimming cost V 6 bases and J 2 bases; bases outside gene matches: 8. The CDR3 protein is CASSSTGGAAGANVLTF. In DNA form, the CDR3 reads TGTGCCAGCAGTTCAACAGGGGGCGCGGCTGGGGCCAACGTCCTGACTTTC.